The table lists the clone carrying this T cell receptor (beta chain) with a few counts. Its target is not known. CDR1 is SGHDN and CDR2 is FVKESK in the germline V gene. This CDR3 region has 13 residues. With 4 bases removed from V and 3 bases from J, the gap between germline ends came to 10 bases. The entry originates in a study of T-cell memory formation after mild COVID-19. Whole-study findings and limits: Chiefly within CM and EM were the contracting CD4+ clones; CD8+ ones were within EMRA. That cross-reactive memory joined was suggested by some responding clones appearing in pre-infection memory.

Each CDR3 protein is one row after TCRdb ran MiXCR on the 5' RACE reads. The sample has about 560,000 distinct CDR3 sequences; 15% to 20% are singletons. This sequence joins TRBV14 and TRBJ2-7, with D possibly TRBD2 on 5 matching bases. Sequenced material: PBMCs or a T cell subset sorted from them (not recorded which). This TCR came from an adult woman who had mild COVID-19 (a few samples of this study predate the infection). Cell type and time point are not known. The CDR3, as DNA: TGTGCCAGCAGCCCCTCGGGGTTCTACGAGCAGTACTTC. It specifies CASSPSGFYEQYF.